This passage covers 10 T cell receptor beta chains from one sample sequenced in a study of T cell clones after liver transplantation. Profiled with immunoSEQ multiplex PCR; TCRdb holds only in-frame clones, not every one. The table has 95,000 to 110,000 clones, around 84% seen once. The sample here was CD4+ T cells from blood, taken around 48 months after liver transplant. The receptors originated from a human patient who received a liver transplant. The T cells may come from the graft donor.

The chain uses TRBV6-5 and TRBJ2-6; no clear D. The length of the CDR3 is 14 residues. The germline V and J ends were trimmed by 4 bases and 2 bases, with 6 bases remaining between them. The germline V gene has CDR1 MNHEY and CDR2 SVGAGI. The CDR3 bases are TGTGCCAGCAGTTCGTGGACTGGGGCCAACGTCCTGACTTTC. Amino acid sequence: CASSSWTGANVLTF.

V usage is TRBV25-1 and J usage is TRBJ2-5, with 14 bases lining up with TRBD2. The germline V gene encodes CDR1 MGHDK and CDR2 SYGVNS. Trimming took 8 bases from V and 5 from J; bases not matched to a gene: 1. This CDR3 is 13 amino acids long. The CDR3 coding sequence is TGTGCCAGCGGGACTAGCGGGAGTGAGACCCAGTACTTC. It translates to CASGTSGSETQYF.

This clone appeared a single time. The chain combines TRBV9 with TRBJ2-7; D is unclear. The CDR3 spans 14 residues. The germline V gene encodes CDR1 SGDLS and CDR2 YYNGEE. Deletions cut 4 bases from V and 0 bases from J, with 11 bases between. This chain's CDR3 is CASSLSLLSYEQYF. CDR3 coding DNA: TGTGCCAGCAGCCTCTCCCTCCTCTCCTACGAGCAGTACTTC.

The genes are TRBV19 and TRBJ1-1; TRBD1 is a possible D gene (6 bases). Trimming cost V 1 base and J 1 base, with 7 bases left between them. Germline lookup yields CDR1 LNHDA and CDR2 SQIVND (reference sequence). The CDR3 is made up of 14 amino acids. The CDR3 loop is CASSIGGGNTEAFF. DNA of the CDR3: TGTGCCAGTAGTATAGGAGGGGGGAACACTGAAGCTTTCTTT.

DNA for the CDR3: TGTGCCAGCAGCCCGCGACTAGCGGGATCAGAGACCCAGTACTTC. It encodes CASSPRLAGSETQYF. V usage is TRBV7-8 and J usage is TRBJ2-5; 11 bases are a match to TRBD2. CDR1 is SGHVS and CDR2 is FQNEAQ in the germline V gene. J lost 4 bases, V lost 5 bases, and 6 bases had no gene match. The CDR3 contains 15 residues.

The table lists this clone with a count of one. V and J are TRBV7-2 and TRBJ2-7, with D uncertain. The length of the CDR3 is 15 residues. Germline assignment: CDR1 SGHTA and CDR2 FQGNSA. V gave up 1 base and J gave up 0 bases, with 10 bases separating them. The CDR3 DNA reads TGTGCCAGCAGCTTAGTGGTAGTAAGCTCCTACGAGCAGTACTTC. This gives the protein CASSLVVVSSYEQYF.

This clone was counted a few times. The CDR3 sequence is CASSSQGRNYGYTF. Written as DNA, the CDR3 is TGTGCCAGCAGTTCGCAGGGGCGAAACTATGGCTACACCTTC. This chain joins TRBV27 and TRBJ1-2; TRBD1 might be the D (6 bases). The CDR3 loop spans 14 amino acids. The V end lost 4 bases, the J end lost 2 bases, and 11 bases lay between the germline ends. The V gene's germline CDR1 is MNHEY and CDR2 SMNVEV (reference sequence).

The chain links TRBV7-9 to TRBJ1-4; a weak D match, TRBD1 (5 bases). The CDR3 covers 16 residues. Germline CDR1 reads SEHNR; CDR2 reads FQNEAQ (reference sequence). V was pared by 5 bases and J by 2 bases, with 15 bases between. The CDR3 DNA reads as TGTGCCAGCAGCGGCTACTCGGGGGTCACTAATGAAAAACTGTTTTTT. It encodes CASSGYSGVTNEKLFF. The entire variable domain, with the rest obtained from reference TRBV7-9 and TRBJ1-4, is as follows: DTGVSQNPRHKITKRGQNVTFRCDPISEHNRLYWYRQTLGQGPEFLTYFQNEAQLEKSRLLSDRFSAERPKGSFSTLEIQRTEQGDSAMYLCASSGYSGVTNEKLFFGSGTQLSVL.

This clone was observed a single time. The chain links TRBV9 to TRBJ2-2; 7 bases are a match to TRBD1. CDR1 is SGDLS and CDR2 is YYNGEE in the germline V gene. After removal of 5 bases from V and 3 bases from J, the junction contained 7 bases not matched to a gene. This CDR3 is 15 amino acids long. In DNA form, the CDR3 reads TGTGCCAGCAGTTCCGGGACAGTCGACACCGGGGAGCTGTTTTTT. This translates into CASSSGTVDTGELFF. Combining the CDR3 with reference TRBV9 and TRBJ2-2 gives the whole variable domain DSGVTQTPKHLITATGQRVTLRCSPRSGDLSVYWYQQSLDQGLQFLIQYYNGEERAKGNILERFSAQQFPDLHSELNLSSLELGDSALYFCASSSGTVDTGELFFGEGSRLTVL.

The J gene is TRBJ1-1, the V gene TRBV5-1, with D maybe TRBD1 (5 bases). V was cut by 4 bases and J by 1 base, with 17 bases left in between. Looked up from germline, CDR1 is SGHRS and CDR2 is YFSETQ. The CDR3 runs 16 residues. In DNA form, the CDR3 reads TGCGCCAGCAGCCCCGCCGGTGGGGCTCAGAACACTGAAGCTTTCTTT. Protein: CASSPAGGAQNTEAFF.